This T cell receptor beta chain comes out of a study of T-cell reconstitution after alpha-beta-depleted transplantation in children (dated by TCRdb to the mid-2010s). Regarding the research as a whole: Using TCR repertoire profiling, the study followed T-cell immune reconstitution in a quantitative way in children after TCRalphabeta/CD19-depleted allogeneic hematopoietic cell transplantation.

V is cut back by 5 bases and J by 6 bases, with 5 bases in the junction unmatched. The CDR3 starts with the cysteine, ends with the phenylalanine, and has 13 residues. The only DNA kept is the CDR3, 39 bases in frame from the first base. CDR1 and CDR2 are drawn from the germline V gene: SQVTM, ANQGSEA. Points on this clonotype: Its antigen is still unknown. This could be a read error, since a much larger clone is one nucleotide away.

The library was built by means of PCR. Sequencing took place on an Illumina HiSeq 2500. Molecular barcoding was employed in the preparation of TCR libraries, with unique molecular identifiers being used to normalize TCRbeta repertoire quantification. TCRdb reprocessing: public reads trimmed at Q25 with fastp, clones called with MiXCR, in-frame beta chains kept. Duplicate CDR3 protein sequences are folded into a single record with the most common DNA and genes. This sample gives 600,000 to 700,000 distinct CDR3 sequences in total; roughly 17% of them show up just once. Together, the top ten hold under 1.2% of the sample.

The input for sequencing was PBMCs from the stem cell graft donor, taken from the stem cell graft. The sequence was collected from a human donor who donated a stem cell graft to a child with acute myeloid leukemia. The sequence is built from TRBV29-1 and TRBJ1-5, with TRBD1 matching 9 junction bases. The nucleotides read TGCAGCGTTCGACAGGGGGATGGTCAGCCCCAGCATTTT. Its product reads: CSVRQGDGQPQHF. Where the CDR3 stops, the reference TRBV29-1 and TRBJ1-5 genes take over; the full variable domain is SAVISQKPSRDICQRGTSLTIQCQVDSQVTMMFWYRQQPGQSLTLIATANQGSEATYESGFVIDKFPISRPNLTFSTLTVSNMSPEDSSIYLCSVRQGDGQPQHFGDGTRLSIL.